These T cell receptor beta chains were read from a single sample in a study of control samples from healthy donors and cancer patients. Method: immunoSEQ multiplex PCR; TCRdb's copy keeps in-frame clones and lacks some. The data show around 250,000 clones, with roughly 80% seen just once and roughly 13% held by the top ten. The specimen was PBMCs. The receptors shown here come from a woman in her sixties or seventies with lung cancer. Each CDR3 is given with its conserved first and last residue. D genes are given only for firm matches. Clone size appears in some rows only: once, few, many, or a class for an expanded clone.

clone_size j_call v_call d_call cdr3_nt cdr3_aa
. TRBJ1-2 TRBV7-2 . TGTGCCAGCAGCTTATCGGGGCAGGGCTACACCTTC CASSLSGQGYTF
. TRBJ2-7 TRBV30 TRBD2 TGTGCCTGGAGTCATGGACTAGCGGTCGCCTACGAGCAGTACTTC CAWSHGLAVAYEQYF
. TRBJ2-3 TRBV6-5 . TGTGCCAGCAGATTAGGGGCAGATACGCAGTATTTT CASRLGADTQYF
. TRBJ2-7 TRBV7-9 . TGTGCCAGCAGCTTAGAGGGGGGCGTGTACGAGCAGTACTTC CASSLEGGVYEQYF
. TRBJ2-1 TRBV9 . TGTGCCAGCAGCGTAGAGGGGTTCTCCTACAATGAGCAGTTCTTC CASSVEGFSYNEQFF
. TRBJ1-5 TRBV2 . TGTGCCAGCAGTGCTATGGCGGTTAGCAATCAGCCCCAGCATTTT CASSAMAVSNQPQHF
. TRBJ2-1 TRBV11-2 TRBD2 TGTGCCAGCAGCCGCGATCCAACGGGGGGTGAGCAGTTCTTC CASSRDPTGGEQFF
. TRBJ2-1 TRBV7-6 TRBD1 TGTGCCAGCAGCTTATACGGGACAGGGGGGGATGAGCAGTTCTTC CASSLYGTGGDEQFF
few TRBJ2-7 TRBV7-3 TRBD2 TGTGCCAGCAGTGATAGCGGGAGCTCCTACGAGCAGTACTTC CASSDSGSSYEQYF
. TRBJ2-7 TRBV6-6 TRBD1 TGTGCCAGCAGCCCCAGGACCGGGACAGTCAACGAGCAGTACTTC CASSPRTGTVNEQYF
. TRBJ1-2 TRBV13 . TGTGCCAGCAGCCAAGACAGGAACTATGGCTACACCTTC CASSQDRNYGYTF
. TRBJ1-4 TRBV7-2 . TGTGCCAGCAGACGATCACCACCGACAGCACCATATGAAAAACTGTTTTTT CASRRSPPTAPYEKLFF
. TRBJ2-3 TRBV9 TRBD2 TGTGCCAGCAGCGTAGTCGCGGGAGACACAGATACGCAGTATTTT CASSVVAGDTDTQYF
. TRBJ2-6 TRBV19 . TGTGCCAGTAAGGGCAGGGGTAGTTCTGGGGCCAACGTCCTGACTTTC CASKGRGSSGANVLTF
. TRBJ2-5 TRBV5-6 TRBD2 TGTGCCAGCAGCGCCACCGGGACTAGCGGGGGGGTAGAGACCCAGTACTTC CASSATGTSGGVETQYF
. TRBJ1-3 TRBV9 TRBD1 TGTGCCAGCAGCCGCAGGGACAGAAGCTCTGGAAACACCATATATTTT CASSRRDRSSGNTIYF
. TRBJ2-2 TRBV10-2 . TGCGCCAGCAGTGTAAGGGGTAGCACCGGGGAGCTGTTTTTT CASSVRGSTGELFF
. TRBJ2-1 TRBV2 TRBD2 TGTGCCAGCAAAGGGACTAGCGGGGGGGCCGGTGAGCAGTTCTTC CASKGTSGGAGEQFF
once TRBJ1-4 TRBV2 TRBD1 TGTGCCAGCAGCGAAAACGACAGGGCGGTAAAACTGTTTTTT CASSENDRAVKLFF
. TRBJ1-6 TRBV9 TRBD1 TGTGCCAGCAGCGTAGCGAACAGGGGGGATTCACCCCTCCACTTT CASSVANRGDSPLHF
few TRBJ2-1 TRBV7-9 . TGTGCCAGCAGCCCGCCAGGGGCGCAAAACCCCAAGCAGTTCTTC CASSPPGAQNPKQFF
. TRBJ2-1 TRBV7-3 . TGTGCCAGCAGCTTAAGGGGTGGGGTGTCATACAATGAGCAGTTCTTC CASSLRGGVSYNEQFF
. TRBJ1-2 TRBV5-1 TRBD1 TGCGCCAGCAGCTTGGGGGTGACAGGGAATGGCTACACCTTC CASSLGVTGNGYTF
. TRBJ1-1 TRBV12-3/TRBV12-4 TRBD1 TGTGCCAGCAGTATGGGGACAGTCACTGAAGCTTTCTTT CASSMGTVTEAFF
once TRBJ1-2 TRBV12-3/TRBV12-4 . TGTGCCAGCCGAAGGGGGGGTGGCTACACCTTC CASRRGGGYTF
. TRBJ2-6 TRBV5-1 TRBD1 TGCGCCAGCAGCTTGGAGTACGGACAGGGGGGGACTTTC CASSLEYGQGGTF